The TCR beta chain under discussion was sequenced for a study of shared clonotypes between healthy human individuals. Turning to the study itself: For every donor, three CD4 naive, three CD4 memory, two CD8 naive and one CD8 memory plates were used.

Terminally differentiated effector memory CD45RA+ cells were excluded from the naive CD8 cells, which were CD45RO-negative and positively selected for CCR7. A word on this clone: The antigen is undetermined. This same CDR3 is encoded by further DNA sequences in the sample.

Notes on the study in general: Blood was the sole source, and tissue repertoires probably differ. Memory subsets generally showed smaller estimated richness than naive subsets did.

CDR1 is SEHNR, CDR2 FQNEAQ, per germline (reference sequence). The CDR3 runs to 12 residues. Trimming left V 5 bases short and J 2 bases short, with 7 bases between. A 200 ng quantity of DNA, 32,000 or so T cell genomes, went into the sorted-subset replicate PCRs. Produced via immunoSEQ multiplex PCR; TCRdb's table is partial and in-frame only. The sample holds 800,000 or so clones, 95% to 97% seen once. The rearrangement uses TRBV7-9 and TRBJ2-7; D not certain. The receptor comes from a man aged 25 to 45 in good health. The sequencing sample was made of naive CD8+ T cells sorted from blood. Here the CDR3 DNA reads TGTGCCAGCAGCCCCACCCCCTACGAGCAGTACTTC. It specifies CASSPTPYEQYF.